This T cell receptor (beta chain) originates from a study of CD8 T cells in Susac syndrome. J gave up 0 bases and V 4 bases, and 9 bases lay outside the gene matches. Per the germline V gene, CDR1 is SGHAT and CDR2 is FQDESV (reference sequence). This CDR3 has 19 residues. RNA amounts of roughly 0.5 to 1 ug underwent reverse transcription with random hexamers. TCRdb re-called the immunoSEQ multiplex PCR reads with MiXCR, one entry per CDR3 protein. The repertoire includes about 190,000 distinct CDR3 sequences, 80% to 95% of them detected once, and about 0.1% sits in the top ten. This sequence originates from a human donor in good health. The V call is TRBV11-1, the J call TRBJ2-6; 10 bases align to TRBD1. The specimen sequenced was CD4+ T cells from PBMCs. As DNA, the CDR3 is TGTGCCAGCAGCTCCCGGACAGGGGGGCAATACTCTGGGGCCAACGTCCTGACTTTC. Residues: CASSSRTGGQYSGANVLTF.